The T cell receptor (beta chain) under discussion was sequenced for a study of blood T cell repertoires in COVID-19. Study overall: Samples of COVID-19 (acute and convalescent) were obtained from the United States, Italy and Spain. From T cells, B-cell-depleted T cells, or PBMCs came the material, which was cDNA or gDNA.

Under the authors' procedure: Scientists estimated how many nucleated cells there were by amplifying reference gene primers. This table comes from immunoSEQ multiplex PCR, and its TCRdb copy is limited to in-frame clones, with some not included. The DNA was the basis for D and trimming; V, J and clone size are from that table. The sample has more than 90,000 clones, 85% seen once. Per germline, CDR1 KGHSH and CDR2 LQKENI. This CDR3 comprises 16 residues. Trimming shortened V by 3 bases and J by 4 bases, and 18 bases separated the two germline ends. This TCR came from a woman aged 70-85 years with active or convalescent COVID-19. The sequenced sample was peripheral blood. The chain carries TRBV18 and TRBJ1-2; tentative D call: TRBD1 (6 bases). The CDR3 loop reads CASSPDLDRLGYGYTF. The CDR3 DNA reads TGTGCCAGCTCACCTGACCTAGACAGGCTCGGCTATGGCTACACCTTC.